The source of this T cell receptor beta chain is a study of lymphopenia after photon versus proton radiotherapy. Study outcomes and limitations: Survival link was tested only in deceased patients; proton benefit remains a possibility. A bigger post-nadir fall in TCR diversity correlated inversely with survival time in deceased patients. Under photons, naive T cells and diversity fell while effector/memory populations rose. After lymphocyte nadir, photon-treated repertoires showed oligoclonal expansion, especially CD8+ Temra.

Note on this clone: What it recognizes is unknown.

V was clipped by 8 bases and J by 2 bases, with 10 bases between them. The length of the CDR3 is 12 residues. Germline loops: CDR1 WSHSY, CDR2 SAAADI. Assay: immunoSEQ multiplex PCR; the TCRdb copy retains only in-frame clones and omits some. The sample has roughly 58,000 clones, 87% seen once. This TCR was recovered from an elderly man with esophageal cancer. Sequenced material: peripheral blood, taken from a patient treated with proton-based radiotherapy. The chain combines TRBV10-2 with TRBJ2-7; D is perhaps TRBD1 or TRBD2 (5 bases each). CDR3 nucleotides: TGCGCCAGCCAGGGAGACACCTACGAGCAGTACTTC. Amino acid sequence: CASQGDTYEQYF.